Listed here are 29 T cell receptor beta chains from one sample, sequenced in a study of cytomegalovirus exposure and HLA in healthy donors (dated by TCRdb to about 2017). Receptor libraries were prepared by the immunoSEQ multiplex PCR assay. For the multiplex PCR, a mixture combining 60 forward primers for TCR Vbeta segments and 13 reverse primers for TCR Jbeta segments was used. TCRdb retrieved this table from immuneACCESS and kept in-frame rearrangements only. Not all clones are present; in checked studies, unresolved V genes account for under half, and no reason is known for the remainder. The sample records more than 90,000 clones, 70% to 85% of which are singletons. About 9.9% of the sample is taken by the ten largest. Sequenced: PBMCs. These receptors all stem from a woman aged 50 to 65 in good health and CMV-seropositive.

The V and J genes are TRBV11-2 and TRBJ1-1; TRBD1 matches at 9 bases. Germline lookup yields CDR1 SGHAT and CDR2 FQNNGV. V gave up 5 bases and J gave up 4 bases; unmatched junction bases: 2. The CDR3 is made up of 13 amino acids. CDR3 loop: CASSGDRATEAFF. The CDR3 DNA sequence: TGTGCCAGCAGCGGGGACAGGGCCACTGAAGCTTTCTTT.

The chain has TRBV7-2 and TRBJ1-1; D gene ambiguous. CDR1 SGHTA and CDR2 FQGNSA come from the germline V gene. V lost 4 bases to trimming and J lost 13 bases, with 16 bases between them. The CDR3 runs 12 residues. The CDR3 bases are TGTGCCAGCAGCTCCACGGCAACAGTTCTTTTCTTT. Protein product: CASSSTATVLFF.

The rearrangement uses TRBV7-8 and TRBJ1-1, with D perhaps TRBD1 (5 bases). The germline gives CDR1 SGHVS, CDR2 FQNEAQ. Trimming shortened V by 6 bases and J by 1 base, and 12 bases separated the two germline ends. The CDR3 is made up of 14 amino acids. The CDR3 is CASRSGGTNTEAFF. CDR3 coding DNA: TGTGCCAGCAGGTCGGGGGGGACGAACACTGAAGCTTTCTTT.

This rearrangement joins TRBV5-1 to TRBJ2-5; maybe TRBD1 (7 bases). This CDR3 has 14 amino acids. The germline V gene has CDR1 SGHRS and CDR2 YFSETQ. V was trimmed by 3 bases and J by 2 bases, leaving 11 bases between them. CDR3 sequence: CASSSGDRQETQYF. In nucleotides, the CDR3 is TGCGCCAGCAGCTCGGGGGACAGACAAGAGACCCAGTACTTC.

This clone came up a few times. This chain links TRBV27 with TRBJ2-2; a weak D match, TRBD2 (7 bases). CDR1 and CDR2 (germline): MNHEY, SMNVEV (reference sequence). This CDR3 comprises 16 residues. Trimming removed 9 bases at V and 3 bases at J, with 20 bases between. CDR3 coding DNA: TGTGCCAGTAGAATCCAGGGGAGGGCGGACACCGGGGAGCTGTTTTTT. The encoded protein is CASRIQGRADTGELFF.

V gene TRBV28 combines with J gene TRBJ2-7; 8 bases agree with TRBD2. With 10 bases clipped from V and 0 bases from J, the junction kept 8 bases outside the gene matches. CDR3 size: 14 residues. CDR1 and CDR2 from the germline V gene are MDHEN and SYDVKM. CDR3 sequence reads: CAIRAGASSYEQYF. CDR3 DNA: TGTGCCATCAGAGCGGGAGCGAGCTCCTACGAGCAGTACTTC.

V and J are TRBV2 and TRBJ1-3; D is undetermined. The CDR3 length is 15 residues. V lost 3 bases to trimming and J lost 0 bases, with 9 bases between them. Germline V CDR1 and CDR2: SNHLY, FYNNEI. This chain's CDR3 is CASSDNPGSGNTIYF. CDR3 DNA: TGTGCCAGCAGTGACAACCCAGGCTCTGGAAACACCATATATTTT.

V and J are TRBV18 and TRBJ2-1; 9 bases line up with TRBD1. The junction had 8 bases not matched to a gene; V was cut back by 0 bases and J by 5 bases. The CDR3 runs 17 residues. Germline V gene sequence: CDR1 KGHSH, CDR2 LQKENI. The CDR3 DNA is TGTGCCAGCTCACCACCCTCAACAGGGGGCGCCAACAATGAGCAGTTCTTC. Translated: CASSPPSTGGANNEQFF.

V and J are TRBV5-1 and TRBJ2-3; TRBD2 agrees at 12 bases. V lost 1 base and J lost 6; bases outside the gene matches: 0. The CDR3 has 14 amino acids. The germline V gene encodes CDR1 SGHRS and CDR2 YFSETQ. The CDR3 loop reads CASSLLAGGDTQYF. The CDR3 region has the DNA TGCGCCAGCAGCTTGCTAGCGGGAGGGGATACGCAGTATTTT.

V gene TRBV5-4 combines with J gene TRBJ2-2, with 8 positions matching TRBD1. Germline loops: CDR1 SGHNT, CDR2 YYREEE (reference sequence). The CDR3 length is 17 residues. Trimming at V came to 3 bases and at J to 2 bases, leaving 9 bases not matched to a gene. The CDR3 nucleotides are TGTGCCAGCAGCTCCGCAGACAGGGGTATTAACACCGGGGAGCTGTTTTTT. This translates into CASSSADRGINTGELFF.

CDR3 nucleotides: TGTGCCAGCAGCAGGGGGACAGGGGGTGACTATGGCTACACCTTC. This gives the protein CASSRGTGGDYGYTF. The chain combines TRBV5-6 with TRBJ1-2, with 11 bases lining up with TRBD1. Germline V gene data show CDR1 as SGHDT and CDR2 as YYEEEE. This CDR3 contains 15 residues. V lost 4 bases, J lost 3 bases, and 5 bases stayed unmatched.

The chain has TRBV6-1 and TRBJ2-7; D is perhaps TRBD1 (5 bases). Trimming pared 6 bases from V and 2 bases from J, leaving 11 bases between. Germline V gene sequence: CDR1 MNHNS, CDR2 SASEGT. The CDR3 is 13 amino acids. The CDR3 DNA sequence: TGTGCCAGCAGCCGCACAGGCCCCTACGAGCAGTACTTC. Translating it yields CASSRTGPYEQYF.

The rearrangement links TRBV7-9 to TRBJ1-1; D might be TRBD1 (5 bases). This CDR3 has 16 residues. V dropped 1 base and J dropped 1 base, with 13 bases sitting between them. Germline CDR1 reads SEHNR; CDR2 reads FQNEAQ (reference sequence). The CDR3: CASSLGQGDWNTEAFF. The CDR3 DNA is TGTGCCAGCAGCTTAGGTCAAGGGGACTGGAACACTGAAGCTTTCTTT.

The chain recombines TRBV2 with TRBJ2-7, with D perhaps matching TRBD1 (6 bases). The germline V and J ends were trimmed by 8 bases and 6 bases, with 11 bases remaining between them. Germline V CDR1 and CDR2: SNHLY, FYNNEI. The CDR3 has 11 residues. Here the CDR3 reads CASVQGGEQYF. The CDR3 nucleotides read TGTGCCAGCGTTCAAGGGGGCGAGCAGTACTTC.

The chain combines TRBV27 with TRBJ2-7; TRBD2 matches 11 bases. The CDR3 covers 13 residues. Germline V lookup: CDR1 MNHEY, CDR2 SMNVEV (reference sequence). The J segment lost 4 bases and the V segment lost 5 bases, leaving 1 base of the junction unmatched. The CDR3 DNA is TGTGCCAGCAGTCCTAGCGGGAGGTACGAGCAGTACTTC. Its translation is CASSPSGRYEQYF.

This clone has a single count. This rearrangement joins TRBV28 to TRBJ1-5; D is possibly TRBD1 (6 bases). This CDR3 has 16 residues. CDR1 and CDR2 (germline): MDHEN, SYDVKM. The V end lost 5 bases, the J end lost 5 bases, and 19 bases lay between the germline ends. CDR3: CASSPAGDRQYQPQHF. The CDR3 DNA reads TGTGCCAGCAGTCCCGCCGGAGACAGGCAATATCAGCCCCAGCATTTT.

The gene calls are TRBV5-4 and TRBJ1-4; TRBD1 is a possible D gene (5 bases). Germline V lookup: CDR1 SGHNT, CDR2 YYREEE (reference sequence). This CDR3 spans 17 amino acids. V shed 4 bases and J shed 0 bases, with 16 bases lying between them. The CDR3 DNA reads TGTGCCAGCAGCCAGAACGCGGGGCCATCAACTAATGAAAAACTGTTTTTT. Protein: CASSQNAGPSTNEKLFF.

The chain joins TRBV28 to TRBJ1-2; 12 positions agree with TRBD1. Germline CDR1 is MDHEN and CDR2 is SYDVKM. J lost 8 bases, V lost 5 bases, and 9 bases had no gene match. The CDR3 totals 15 residues. In DNA form, the CDR3 reads TGTGCCAGCAGTCCCCGGGACAGGGGGCTGAAGGGCTACACCTTC. Its protein is CASSPRDRGLKGYTF.

The rearrangement joins TRBV28 to TRBJ2-7, with 10 positions matching TRBD1. CDR1 and CDR2 (germline): MDHEN, SYDVKM. This CDR3 contains 16 residues. The ends lost 3 bases at V and 6 bases at J; junction bases unmatched: 11. DNA of the CDR3: TGTGCCAGCAGTTTCGTTCCGGGACAGGGGTTAGGCGAGCAGTACTTC. This translates into CASSFVPGQGLGEQYF.

In its sample, this clone was seen a few times. The chain combines TRBV28 with TRBJ1-2; D gene unclear. Trimming took off 7 bases at V and 4 bases at J, with 16 bases between the two ends. This CDR3 has 14 amino acids. Germline CDR1 reads MDHEN; CDR2 reads SYDVKM. CDR3 residues: CASTSVSPGYGYTF. The CDR3 nucleotides are TGTGCCAGCACCTCGGTTAGCCCCGGCTATGGCTACACCTTC.

The chain combines TRBV28 with TRBJ1-1; D is unresolved. The V and J ends lost 2 bases and 5 bases respectively, with 3 bases between them. The germline V gene encodes CDR1 MDHEN and CDR2 SYDVKM. The CDR3 sequence is 11 residues long. The DNA of the CDR3 is TGTGCCAGCAGTTTACAAACTGAAGCTTTCTTT. Protein product: CASSLQTEAFF.

The V call is TRBV7-8, the J call TRBJ2-5; 10 bases map to TRBD1. The CDR3 length is 15 residues. Germline lookup yields CDR1 SGHVS and CDR2 FQNEAQ. Germline trimming cut 5 bases from V and 5 bases from J; bases unmatched to any gene: 8. The CDR3 reads CASSPQTGGLETQYF. CDR3 sequence (DNA): TGTGCCAGCAGCCCCCAGACAGGGGGCCTGGAGACCCAGTACTTC.

The chain carries TRBV7-9 and TRBJ2-7, with 9 bases aligning to TRBD2. The trim removed 2 bases at V and 0 bases at J, leaving 2 bases unmatched. Looked up from germline, CDR1 is SEHNR and CDR2 is FQNEAQ (reference sequence). There are 15 residues in the CDR3. The CDR3 reads CASSLPSGISYEQYF. CDR3 in DNA: TGTGCCAGCAGCTTACCTAGCGGGATCTCCTACGAGCAGTACTTC.

The rearrangement links TRBV6-1 to TRBJ1-2, with 7 bases fitting TRBD1. The V segment lost 7 bases and the J segment 2 bases; nucleotides outside the gene matches: 7. The CDR3 totals 14 residues. Per the germline V gene, CDR1 is MNHNS and CDR2 is SASEGT. DNA of the CDR3: TGTGCCAGCATCGGGACAGTAGTAAACTATGGCTACACCTTC. Protein sequence: CASIGTVVNYGYTF.

V gene TRBV5-1 combines with J gene TRBJ2-1; the match to TRBD2 covers 8 bases. Trimming cost V 8 bases and J 7 bases; bases outside gene matches: 14. The CDR3 has 15 residues. The germline V gene encodes CDR1 SGHRS and CDR2 YFSETQ. Here the CDR3 reads CASRISGTSPNEQFF. DNA for the CDR3: TGCGCCAGTCGTATTAGCGGGACTTCCCCTAATGAGCAGTTCTTC.

The chain carries TRBV6-1 and TRBJ1-2, with 7 bases fitting TRBD1. The CDR3 totals 13 residues. Trimming removed 6 bases from V and 8 bases from J; junction bases left unmatched: 9. Germline CDR1 reads MNHNS; CDR2 reads SASEGT. CDR3 bases: TGTGCCAGCAGCCAGACAGGGTCGGGCGGCTACACCTTC. This translates into CASSQTGSGGYTF.

The chain uses TRBV7-2 and TRBJ1-1; the match to TRBD1 covers 8 bases. Germline V gives CDR1 SGHTA, CDR2 FQGNSA. The CDR3 extends over 16 amino acids. Trimming at V came to 1 base and at J to 2 bases, leaving 6 bases not matched to a gene. The CDR3 coding sequence is TGTGCCAGCAGCTTAGGGAGGGACAGGAGTAACACTGAAGCTTTCTTT. It yields the protein CASSLGRDRSNTEAFF.

The chain combines TRBV14 with TRBJ2-5, with D unresolved. The CDR3 runs to 11 residues. Germline-derived CDR1 and CDR2 are SGHDN and FVKESK. V lost 2 bases, J lost 8 bases, and 6 bases lay in between. CDR3: CASSQFVTQYF. DNA of the CDR3: TGTGCCAGCAGCCAATTCGTTACCCAGTACTTC.

The chain carries TRBV29-1 and TRBJ1-2; no definite D call. The CDR3 consists of 12 residues. Trimming took 7 bases from V and 8 from J, leaving 17 bases between them. In germline, CDR1 is SQVTM, CDR2 ANQGSEA. CDR3 sequence (DNA): TGCAGCGACGCGCCGGGGAAGGGCGGCTACACCTTC. The encoded protein is CSDAPGKGGYTF. Full variable domain (outside the CDR3, taken from reference TRBV29-1 and TRBJ1-2): SAVISQKPSRDICQRGTSLTIQCQVDSQVTMMFWYRQQPGQSLTLIATANQGSEATYESGFVIDKFPISRPNLTFSTLTVSNMSPEDSSIYLCSDAPGKGGYTFGSGTRLTVV.